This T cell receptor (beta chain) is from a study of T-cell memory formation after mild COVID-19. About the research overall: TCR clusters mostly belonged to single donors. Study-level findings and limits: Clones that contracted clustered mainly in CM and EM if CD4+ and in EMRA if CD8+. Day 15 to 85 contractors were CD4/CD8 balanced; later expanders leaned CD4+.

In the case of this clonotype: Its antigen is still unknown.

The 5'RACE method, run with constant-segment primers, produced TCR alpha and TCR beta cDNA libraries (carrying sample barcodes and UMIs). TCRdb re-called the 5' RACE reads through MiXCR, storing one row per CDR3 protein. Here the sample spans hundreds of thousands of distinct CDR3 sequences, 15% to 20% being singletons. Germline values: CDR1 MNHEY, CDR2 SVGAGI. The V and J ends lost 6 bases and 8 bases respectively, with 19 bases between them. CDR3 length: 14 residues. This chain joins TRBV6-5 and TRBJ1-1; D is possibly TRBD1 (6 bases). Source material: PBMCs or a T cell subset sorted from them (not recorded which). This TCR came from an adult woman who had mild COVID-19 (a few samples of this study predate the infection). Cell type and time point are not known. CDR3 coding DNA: TGTGCCAGCAGCCCTGGGACACAACTCGGGGAAGCTTTCTTT. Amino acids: CASSPGTQLGEAFF.